This T cell receptor beta chain stems from a study of cytomegalovirus exposure and HLA in healthy donors. General study results and limits: Later, an analysis found that TCR clusters from the first cohort tended to co-occur in the 120 validation repertoires. Among the CMV-associated chains, three were confirmed in vitro as specific for CMV antigens.

Sequencing was performed with immunoSEQ multiplex PCR; in TCRdb, only in-frame clones are kept and a portion is missing. The top ten hold about 1.3% of the sample, which has approximately 88,000 clones, approximately 96% seen once. For this clone: Its antigen is still unknown.

Source material: PBMCs. This TCR came from a woman younger than 30 in good health and CMV-seronegative.

The CDR3: CASSLRGTVVANTEAFF. The CDR3 DNA sequence: TGCGCCAGCAGTTTACGGGGGACAGTGGTGGCGAACACTGAAGCTTTCTTT. This chain connects TRBV10-2 to TRBJ1-1, with 7 bases identical to TRBD1. The length of the CDR3 is 17 residues. CDR1 and CDR2 from the germline V gene are WSHSY and SAAADI. The ends lost 5 bases at V and 1 base at J; junction bases unmatched: 13.